The clone carrying this T cell receptor beta chain was observed a handful of times. V gave up 6 bases and J gave up 0 bases, with 12 bases separating them. Germline values: CDR1 LGHNA, CDR2 YNFKEQ. CDR3 length: 15 residues. TCR beta VDJ and CDR3 profiling used genomic DNA as template. TCRdb recomputed calls from the reads with MiXCR, one row per CDR3 protein. The sample yields some 220,000 distinct CDR3 sequences, 30% to 40% seen once. These data belong to a study of CD8+CD57+ T cells in acquired aplastic anemia. The sample comprised sorted CD4+, CD8+, or CD8+CD57+ T cells (not recorded which) from PBMCs. The TCR originated in a human donor in good health, serving as a control. The chain employs TRBV4-2 and TRBJ2-1, with D perhaps TRBD2 (6 bases). The CDR3 nucleotides read TGTGCCAGCAGTTATCGGGGAGGCTCCTACAATGAGCAGTTCTTC. Its translation: CASSYRGGSYNEQFF.